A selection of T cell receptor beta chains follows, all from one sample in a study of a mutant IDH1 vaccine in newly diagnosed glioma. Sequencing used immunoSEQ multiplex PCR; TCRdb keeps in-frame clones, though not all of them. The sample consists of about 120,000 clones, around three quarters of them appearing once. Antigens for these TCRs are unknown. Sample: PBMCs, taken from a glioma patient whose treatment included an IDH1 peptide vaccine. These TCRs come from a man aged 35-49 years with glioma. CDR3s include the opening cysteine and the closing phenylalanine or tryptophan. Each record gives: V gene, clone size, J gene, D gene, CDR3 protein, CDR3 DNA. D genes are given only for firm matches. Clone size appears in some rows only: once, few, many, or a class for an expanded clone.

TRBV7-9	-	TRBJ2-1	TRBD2	CASSSLAGGWNEQFF	TGTGCCAGCAGCTCACTAGCGGGAGGGTGGAATGAGCAGTTCTTC
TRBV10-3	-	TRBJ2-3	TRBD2	CAISELLAGDHTDTQYF	TGTGCCATCAGTGAGCTCCTAGCGGGGGACCACACAGATACGCAGTATTTT
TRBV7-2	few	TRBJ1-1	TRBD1	CASSADRGTEAFF	TGTGCCAGCAGCGCAGACAGGGGCACTGAAGCTTTCTTT
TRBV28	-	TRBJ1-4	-	CASRADSEKLFF	TGTGCCAGCAGGGCCGATAGTGAAAAACTGTTTTTT
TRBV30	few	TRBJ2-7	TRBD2	CAWSALAGGSYEQYF	TGTGCCTGGAGTGCCCTAGCGGGAGGGTCGTACGAGCAGTACTTC
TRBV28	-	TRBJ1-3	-	CASSSFWDSSSGNTIYF	TGTGCCAGCAGTTCCTTTTGGGACTCGAGCTCTGGAAACACCATATATTTT
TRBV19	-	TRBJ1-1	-	CASSMGDVLNTEAFF	TGTGCCAGTAGTATGGGGGACGTACTGAACACTGAAGCTTTCTTT
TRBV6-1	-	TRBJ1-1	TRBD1	CASSDRGGTEAFF	TGTGCCAGCAGCGACAGGGGAGGGACTGAAGCTTTCTTT
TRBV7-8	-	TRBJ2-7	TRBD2	CASSLGGRAGEQYF	TGTGCCAGCAGCTTAGGCGGGAGGGCCGGGGAGCAGTACTTC
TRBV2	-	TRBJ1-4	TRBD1	CASSARQGLSKQLFF	TGTGCCAGCAGTGCTAGACAGGGTCTCTCTAAGCAACTGTTTTTT
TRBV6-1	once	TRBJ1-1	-	CASSHRGGDIEAFF	TGTGCCAGCAGCCATCGTGGGGGGGACATTGAAGCTTTCTTT
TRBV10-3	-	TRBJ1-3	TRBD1	CAIRDTGEGNTIYF	TGTGCCATCAGGGACACAGGGGAAGGAAACACCATATATTTT
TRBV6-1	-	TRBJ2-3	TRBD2	CASSHIAGDTQYF	TGTGCCAGCAGTCACATAGCGGGAGATACGCAGTATTTT
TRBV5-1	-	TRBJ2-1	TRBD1	CASSRDRQGNEQFF	TGCGCCAGCAGTAGGGACAGGCAGGGAAATGAGCAGTTCTTC
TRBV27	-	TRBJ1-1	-	CASRIGGRTEAFF	TGTGCCAGCAGAATAGGGGGGAGGACTGAAGCTTTCTTT
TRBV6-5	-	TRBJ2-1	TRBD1	CASRGTGVYNEQFF	TGTGCCAGCAGGGGGACAGGAGTATACAATGAGCAGTTCTTC
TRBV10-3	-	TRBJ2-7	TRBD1	CAISEPTDRVSYEQYF	TGTGCCATCAGTGAGCCTACGGACAGGGTATCATACGAGCAGTACTTC
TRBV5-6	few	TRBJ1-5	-	CASSLGEEPQHF	TGTGCCAGCAGCTTGGGGGAGGAGCCCCAGCATTTT
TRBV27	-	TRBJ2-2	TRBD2	CASSTLAGAGPGELFF	TGTGCCAGCAGTACACTAGCGGGGGCGGGCCCCGGGGAGCTGTTTTTT
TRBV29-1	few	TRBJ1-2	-	CSVDKGNGYTF	TGCAGCGTTGATAAGGGCAATGGCTACACCTTC
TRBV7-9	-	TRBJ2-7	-	CASGSGHEQYF	TGTGCCAGCGGTTCGGGACACGAGCAGTACTTC
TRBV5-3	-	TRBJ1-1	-	CARSYRGEGTEAFF	TGTGCCAGAAGCTACCGGGGCGAAGGCACTGAAGCTTTCTTT
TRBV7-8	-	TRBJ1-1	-	CASSLVRGLNTEAFF	TGTGCCAGCAGCTTAGTGCGGGGCCTAAACACTGAAGCTTTCTTT
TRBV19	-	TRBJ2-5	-	CASSMSGSQETQYF	TGTGCCAGTAGTATGTCGGGTTCCCAAGAGACCCAGTACTTC
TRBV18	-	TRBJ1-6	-	CASSQGIGNSPLHF	TGTGCCAGCTCACAGGGGATAGGGAATTCACCCCTCCACTTT
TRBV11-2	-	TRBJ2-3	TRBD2	CASSLDLTSGATDTQYF	TGTGCCAGCAGCTTAGATCTCACTAGCGGGGCAACGGATACGCAGTATTTT
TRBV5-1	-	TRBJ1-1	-	CASSLGRPNTEAFF	TGCGCCAGCAGCTTGGGCAGACCGAACACTGAAGCTTTCTTT
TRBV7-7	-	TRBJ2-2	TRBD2	CASRGGGAAGELFF	TGTGCTAGCCGTGGCGGGGGGGCTGCCGGGGAGCTGTTTTTT
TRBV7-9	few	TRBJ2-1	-	CASSGGPRINEQFF	TGTGCCAGCAGCGGTGGCCCGCGGATCAATGAGCAGTTCTTC
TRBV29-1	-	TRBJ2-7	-	CSVSRGRRGSYEQYF	TGCAGCGTTAGTAGGGGTCGGCGGGGCTCCTACGAGCAGTACTTC
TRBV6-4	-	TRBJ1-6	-	CASSEFSGAGSYNSPLHF	TGTGCCAGCAGTGAATTTTCAGGGGCGGGTTCCTATAATTCACCCCTCCACTTT
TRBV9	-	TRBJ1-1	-	CASSFFGDTEAFF	TGTGCCAGCAGTTTTTTTGGGGACACTGAAGCTTTCTTT
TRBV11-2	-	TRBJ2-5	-	CASSSGIGETQYF	TGTGCCAGCAGCTCAGGGATAGGGGAGACCCAGTACTTC
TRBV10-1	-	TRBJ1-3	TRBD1	CASSGIAGTGLSGNTIYF	TGCGCCAGCAGTGGGATCGCCGGGACAGGGCTTTCTGGAAACACCATATATTTT
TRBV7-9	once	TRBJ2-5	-	CATAESGYDQETQYF	TGTGCCACCGCCGAGTCGGGCTACGACCAAGAGACCCAGTACTTC
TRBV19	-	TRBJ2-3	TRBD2	CASRPRGSPDTQYF	TGTGCCAGTAGGCCGCGGGGGTCGCCAGATACGCAGTATTTT
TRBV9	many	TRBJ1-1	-	CASSVQVAMNTEAFF	TGTGCCAGCAGCGTTCAAGTCGCCATGAACACTGAAGCTTTCTTT
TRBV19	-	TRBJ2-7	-	CASSIGGGSKIDEQYF	TGTGCCAGTAGTATAGGAGGCGGCAGCAAGATCGACGAGCAGTACTTC
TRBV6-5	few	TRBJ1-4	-	CASRDGSNEKLFF	TGTGCCAGCAGGGACGGATCTAATGAAAAACTGTTTTTT
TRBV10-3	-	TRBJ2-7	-	CAISGGVRQYF	TGTGCCATCAGTGGGGGGGTTCGGCAGTACTTC
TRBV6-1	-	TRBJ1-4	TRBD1	CASIHPGQTNEKLFF	TGTGCCAGCATACATCCGGGACAGACTAATGAAAAACTGTTTTTT
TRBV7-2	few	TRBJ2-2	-	CASSLAGYTGELFF	TGTGCCAGCAGCTTAGCTGGGTACACCGGGGAGCTGTTTTTT
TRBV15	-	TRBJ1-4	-	CATSRDTTTNEKLFF	TGTGCCACCTCCCGGGACACCACAACTAATGAAAAACTGTTTTTT
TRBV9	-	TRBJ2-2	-	CASSVHRDGGELFF	TGTGCCAGCAGCGTACACAGGGACGGCGGGGAGCTGTTTTTT
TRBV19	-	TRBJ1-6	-	CASSITGVDNSPLHF	TGTGCCAGTAGTATAACAGGTGTGGATAATTCACCCCTCCACTTT
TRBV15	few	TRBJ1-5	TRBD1	CATSRDLASGGEAQPQHF	TGTGCCACCAGCAGAGATCTAGCGTCAGGGGGCGAGGCTCAGCCCCAGCATTTT
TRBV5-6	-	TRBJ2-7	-	CASSIPFYEQYF	TGTGCCAGCAGCATACCGTTCTACGAGCAGTACTTC